This T cell receptor beta chain was sequenced during a study of a mutant IDH1 vaccine in newly diagnosed glioma. The time point here: week 11, during vaccination. Doses consisted of 300 ug of mutant IDH1 20-mer peptide each, paired with topical imiquimod. For this clone: What it binds is not known.

The CDR3 consists of 16 residues. Trimming removed 4 bases from V and 2 bases from J; junction bases left unmatched: 6. Per the germline V gene, CDR1 is LNHDA and CDR2 is SQIVND (reference sequence). Here immunoSEQ multiplex PCR was the method, and the copy in TCRdb shows in-frame clones only, minus some. The sample lists about 21,000 clones; over 85% were seen once. Sequenced material: PBMCs, taken from a glioma patient whose treatment included an IDH1 peptide vaccine. The chain is built from TRBV19 and TRBJ1-5; 9 positions agree with TRBD1. This TCR was recovered from a woman in her thirties or forties with glioma. The CDR3 loop is CASSTQGASGNQPQHF. The CDR3 nucleotides are TGTGCCAGTAGTACACAGGGGGCCAGTGGCAATCAGCCCCAGCATTTT.